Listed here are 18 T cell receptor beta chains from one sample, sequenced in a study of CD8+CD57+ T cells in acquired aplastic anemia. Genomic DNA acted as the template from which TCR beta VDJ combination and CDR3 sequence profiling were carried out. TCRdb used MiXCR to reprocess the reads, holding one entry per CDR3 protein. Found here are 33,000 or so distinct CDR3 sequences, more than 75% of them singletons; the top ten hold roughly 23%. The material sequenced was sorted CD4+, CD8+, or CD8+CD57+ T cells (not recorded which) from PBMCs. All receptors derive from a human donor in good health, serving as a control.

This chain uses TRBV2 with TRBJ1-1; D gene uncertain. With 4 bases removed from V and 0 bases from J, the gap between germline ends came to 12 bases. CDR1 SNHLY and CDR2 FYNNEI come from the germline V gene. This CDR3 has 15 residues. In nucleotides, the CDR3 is TGTGCCAGCAGTGGGGGTAGCGCTGTGAACACTGAAGCTTTCTTT. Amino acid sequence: CASSGGSAVNTEAFF.

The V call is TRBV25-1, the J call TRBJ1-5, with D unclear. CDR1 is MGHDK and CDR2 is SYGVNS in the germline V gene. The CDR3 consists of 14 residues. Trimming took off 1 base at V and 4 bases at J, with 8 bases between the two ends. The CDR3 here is CASSESGSNQPQHF. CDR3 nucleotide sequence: TGTGCCAGCAGTGAATCGGGGAGTAATCAGCCCCAGCATTTT. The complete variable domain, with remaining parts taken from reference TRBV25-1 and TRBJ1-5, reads EADIYQTPRYLVIGTGKKITLECSQTMGHDKMYWYQQDPGMELHLIHYSYGVNSTEKGDLSSESTVSRIRTEHFPLTLESARPSHTSQYLCASSESGSNQPQHFGDGTRLSIL.

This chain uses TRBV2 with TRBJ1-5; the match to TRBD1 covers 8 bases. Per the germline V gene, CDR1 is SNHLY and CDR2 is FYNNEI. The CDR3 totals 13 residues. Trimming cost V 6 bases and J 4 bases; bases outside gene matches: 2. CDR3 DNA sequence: TGTGCCAGCAGGACAGGGGTGAATCAGCCCCAGCATTTT. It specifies CASRTGVNQPQHF.

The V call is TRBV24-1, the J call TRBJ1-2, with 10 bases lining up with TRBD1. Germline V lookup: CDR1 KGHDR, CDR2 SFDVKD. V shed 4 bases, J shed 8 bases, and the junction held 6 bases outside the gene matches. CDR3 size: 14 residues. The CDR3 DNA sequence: TGTGCCACCAGTGACGCAAGGACAGGGGGAGGCTACACCTTC. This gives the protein CATSDARTGGGYTF.

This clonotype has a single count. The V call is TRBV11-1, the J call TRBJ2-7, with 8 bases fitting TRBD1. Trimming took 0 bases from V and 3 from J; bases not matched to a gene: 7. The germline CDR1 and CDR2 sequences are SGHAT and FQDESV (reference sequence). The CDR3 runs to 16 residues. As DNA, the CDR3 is TGTGCCAGCAGCTTAGCCACGGGACAGGTAGGCTACGAGCAGTACTTC. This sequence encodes CASSLATGQVGYEQYF. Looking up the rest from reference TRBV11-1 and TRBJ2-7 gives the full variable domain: EAEVAQSPRYKITEKSQAVAFWCDPISGHATLYWYRQILGQGPELLVQFQDESVVDDSQLPKDRFSAERLKGVDSTLKIQPAELGDSAMYLCASSLATGQVGYEQYFGPGTRLTVT.

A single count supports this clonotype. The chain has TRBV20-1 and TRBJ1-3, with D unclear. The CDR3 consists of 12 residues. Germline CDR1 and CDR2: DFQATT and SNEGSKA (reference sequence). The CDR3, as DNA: TGCAGCGCCACAGATTCTGGAAACACCATATATTTT. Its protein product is CSATDSGNTIYF.

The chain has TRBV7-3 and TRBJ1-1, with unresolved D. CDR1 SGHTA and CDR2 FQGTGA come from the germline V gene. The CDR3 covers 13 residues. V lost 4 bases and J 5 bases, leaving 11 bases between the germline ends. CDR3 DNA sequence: TGTGCCAGCAGCTCGGCGGGGTCGACTGAAGCTTTCTTT. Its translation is CASSSAGSTEAFF. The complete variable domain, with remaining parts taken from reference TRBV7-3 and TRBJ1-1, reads GAGVSQTPSNKVTEKGKYVELRCDPISGHTALYWYRQSLGQGPEFLIYFQGTGAADDSGLPNDRFFAVRPEGSVSTLKIQRTERGDSAVYLCASSSAGSTEAFFGQGTRLTVV.

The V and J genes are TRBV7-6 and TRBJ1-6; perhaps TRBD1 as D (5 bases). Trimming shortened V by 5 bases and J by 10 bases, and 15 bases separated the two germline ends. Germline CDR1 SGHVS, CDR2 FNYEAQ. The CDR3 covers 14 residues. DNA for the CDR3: TGTGCCAGCAGCCTAGGCCAGGGTGGATCACCCCTCCACTTT. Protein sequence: CASSLGQGGSPLHF.

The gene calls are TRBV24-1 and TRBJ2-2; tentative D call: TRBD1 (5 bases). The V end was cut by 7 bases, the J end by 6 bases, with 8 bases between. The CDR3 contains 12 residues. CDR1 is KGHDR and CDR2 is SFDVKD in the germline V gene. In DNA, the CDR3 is TGTGCCACCAGCGACAGATCCGGGGAGCTGTTTTTT. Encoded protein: CATSDRSGELFF.

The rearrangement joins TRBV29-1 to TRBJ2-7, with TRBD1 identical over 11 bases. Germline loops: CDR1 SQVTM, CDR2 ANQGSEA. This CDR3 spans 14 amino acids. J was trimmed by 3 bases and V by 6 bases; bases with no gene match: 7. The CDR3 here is CSVAGTGGIYEQYF. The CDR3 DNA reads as TGCAGCGTGGCCGGGACAGGGGGGATCTACGAGCAGTACTTC.

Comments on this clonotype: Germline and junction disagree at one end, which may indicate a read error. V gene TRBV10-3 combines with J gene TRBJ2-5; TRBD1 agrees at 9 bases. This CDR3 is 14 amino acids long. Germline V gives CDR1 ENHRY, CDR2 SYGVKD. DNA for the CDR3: TGTGCCAGCAGTCGACAGGGGGGAGGAGAGACCCAGTACTTC. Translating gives CASSRQGGGETQYF.

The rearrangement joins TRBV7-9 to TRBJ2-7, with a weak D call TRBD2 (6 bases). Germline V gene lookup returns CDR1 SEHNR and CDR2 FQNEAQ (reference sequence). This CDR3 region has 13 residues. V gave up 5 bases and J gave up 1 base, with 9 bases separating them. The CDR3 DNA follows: TGTGCCAGCAGCACGGGACTGTCCTACGAGCAGTACTTC. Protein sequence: CASSTGLSYEQYF.

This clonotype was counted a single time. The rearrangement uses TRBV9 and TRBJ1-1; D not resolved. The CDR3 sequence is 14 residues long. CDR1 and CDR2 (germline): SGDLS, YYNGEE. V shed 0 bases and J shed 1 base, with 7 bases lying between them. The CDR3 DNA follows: TGTGCCAGCAGCGTAGTAGTGGCGAACACTGAAGCTTTCTTT. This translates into CASSVVVANTEAFF.

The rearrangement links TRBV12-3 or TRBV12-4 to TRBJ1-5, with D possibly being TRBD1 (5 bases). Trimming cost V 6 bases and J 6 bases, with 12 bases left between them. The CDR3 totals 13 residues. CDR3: CASSGDGPQPQHF. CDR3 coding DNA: TGTGCCAGCAGCGGGGACGGCCCTCAGCCCCAGCATTTT.

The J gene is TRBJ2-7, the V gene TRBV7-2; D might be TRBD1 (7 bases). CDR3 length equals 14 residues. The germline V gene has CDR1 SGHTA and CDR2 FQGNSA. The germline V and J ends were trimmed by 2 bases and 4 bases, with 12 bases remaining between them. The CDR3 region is CASSLLTGRYEQYV. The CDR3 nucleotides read TGTGCCAGCAGCTTATTGACAGGGAGGTACGAGCAGTACGTC.

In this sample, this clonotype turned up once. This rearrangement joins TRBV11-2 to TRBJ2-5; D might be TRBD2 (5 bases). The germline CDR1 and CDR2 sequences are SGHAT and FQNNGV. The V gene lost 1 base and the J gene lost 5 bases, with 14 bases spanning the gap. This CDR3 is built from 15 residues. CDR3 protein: CASSLVTMVGETQYF. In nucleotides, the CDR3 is TGTGCCAGCAGCTTAGTGACTATGGTAGGGGAGACCCAGTACTTC.

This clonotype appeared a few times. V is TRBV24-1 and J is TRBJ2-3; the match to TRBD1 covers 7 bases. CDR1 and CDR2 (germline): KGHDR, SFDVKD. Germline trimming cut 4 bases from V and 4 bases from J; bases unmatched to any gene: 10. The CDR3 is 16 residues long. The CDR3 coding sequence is TGTGCCACCAGTGAAAACGACAGGGTTGGACCAGATACGCAGTATTTT. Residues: CATSENDRVGPDTQYF.

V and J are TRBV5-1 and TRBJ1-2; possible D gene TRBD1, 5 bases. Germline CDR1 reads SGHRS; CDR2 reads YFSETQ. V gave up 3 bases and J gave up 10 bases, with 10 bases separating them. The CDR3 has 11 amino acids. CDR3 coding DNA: TGCGCCAGCAGCTCCGGGGGTGCCTACACCTTC. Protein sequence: CASSSGGAYTF.